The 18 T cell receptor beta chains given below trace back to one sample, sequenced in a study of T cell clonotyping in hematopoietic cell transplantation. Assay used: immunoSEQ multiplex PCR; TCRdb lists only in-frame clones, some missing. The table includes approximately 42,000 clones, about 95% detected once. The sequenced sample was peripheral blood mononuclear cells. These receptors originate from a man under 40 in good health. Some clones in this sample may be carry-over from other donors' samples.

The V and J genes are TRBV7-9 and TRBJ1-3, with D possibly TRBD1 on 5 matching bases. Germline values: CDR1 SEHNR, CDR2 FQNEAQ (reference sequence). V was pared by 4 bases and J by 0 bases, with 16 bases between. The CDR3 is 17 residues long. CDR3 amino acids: CASSSNRGFSSGNTIYF. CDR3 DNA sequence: TGTGCCAGCAGCTCAAATAGGGGTTTCTCCTCTGGAAACACCATATATTTT.

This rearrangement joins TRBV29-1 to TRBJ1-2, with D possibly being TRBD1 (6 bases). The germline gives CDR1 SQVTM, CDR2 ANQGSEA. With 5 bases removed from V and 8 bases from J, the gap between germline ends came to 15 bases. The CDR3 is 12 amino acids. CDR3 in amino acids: CSVQQGVEGYTF. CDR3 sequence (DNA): TGCAGCGTTCAACAGGGAGTGGAGGGCTACACCTTC.

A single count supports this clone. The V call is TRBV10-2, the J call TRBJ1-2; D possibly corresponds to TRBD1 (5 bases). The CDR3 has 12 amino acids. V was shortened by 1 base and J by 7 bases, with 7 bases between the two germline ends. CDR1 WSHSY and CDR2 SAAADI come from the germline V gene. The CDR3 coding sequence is TGCGCCAGCAGTGAGTGGAGGGGTGGCTACACCTTC. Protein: CASSEWRGGYTF.

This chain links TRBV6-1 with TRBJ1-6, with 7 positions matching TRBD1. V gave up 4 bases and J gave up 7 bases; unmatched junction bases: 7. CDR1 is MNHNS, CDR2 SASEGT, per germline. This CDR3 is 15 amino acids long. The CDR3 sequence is CASSGFRDRNSPLHF. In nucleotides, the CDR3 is TGTGCCAGCAGTGGCTTCCGGGACAGAAATTCACCCCTCCACTTT.

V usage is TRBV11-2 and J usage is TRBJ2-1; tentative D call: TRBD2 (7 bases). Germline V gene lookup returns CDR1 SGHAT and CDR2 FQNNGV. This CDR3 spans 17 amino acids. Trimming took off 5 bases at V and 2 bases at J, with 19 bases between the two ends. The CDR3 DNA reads TGTGCCAGCAGCCTAACGGGGGGCGCTTCTACCTACAATGAGCAGTTCTTC. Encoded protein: CASSLTGGASTYNEQFF.

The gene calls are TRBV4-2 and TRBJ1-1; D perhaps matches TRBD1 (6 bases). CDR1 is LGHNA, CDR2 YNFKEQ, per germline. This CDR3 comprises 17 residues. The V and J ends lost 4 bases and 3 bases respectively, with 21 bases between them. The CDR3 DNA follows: TGTGCCAGCAGCCCATTGCGGGACACCGAGGCGTACACTGAAGCTTTCTTT. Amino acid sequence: CASSPLRDTEAYTEAFF.

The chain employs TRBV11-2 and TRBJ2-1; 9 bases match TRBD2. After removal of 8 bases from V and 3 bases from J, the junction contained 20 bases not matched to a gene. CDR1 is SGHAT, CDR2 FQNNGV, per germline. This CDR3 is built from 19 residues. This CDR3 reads CASQSRGIEAGGFYNEQFF. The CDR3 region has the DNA TGTGCCAGCCAATCGAGGGGGATCGAGGCGGGAGGGTTCTACAATGAGCAGTTCTTC.

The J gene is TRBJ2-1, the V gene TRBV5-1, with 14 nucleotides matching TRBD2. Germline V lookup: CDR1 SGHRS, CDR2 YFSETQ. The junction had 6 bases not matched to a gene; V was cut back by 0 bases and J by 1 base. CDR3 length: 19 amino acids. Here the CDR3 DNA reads TGCGCCAGCAGCTTGGCCGGGACTAGCGGGAGTGGATCCTACAATGAGCAGTTCTTC. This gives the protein CASSLAGTSGSGSYNEQFF.

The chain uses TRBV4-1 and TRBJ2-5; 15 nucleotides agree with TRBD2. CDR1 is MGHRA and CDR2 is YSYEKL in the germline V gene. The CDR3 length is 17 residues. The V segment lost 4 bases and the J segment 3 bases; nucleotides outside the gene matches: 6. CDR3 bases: TGCGCCAGCAGCCCCGGGACTAGCGGGAGGATCAAAGAGACCCAGTACTTC. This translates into CASSPGTSGRIKETQYF.

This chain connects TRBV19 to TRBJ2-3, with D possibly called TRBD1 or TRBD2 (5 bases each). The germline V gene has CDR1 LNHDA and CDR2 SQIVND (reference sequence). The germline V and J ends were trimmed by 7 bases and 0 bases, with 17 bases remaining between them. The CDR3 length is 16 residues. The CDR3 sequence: CASKSAIEGSTDTQYF. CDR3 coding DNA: TGTGCCAGTAAGTCCGCTATTGAGGGGAGCACAGATACGCAGTATTTT.

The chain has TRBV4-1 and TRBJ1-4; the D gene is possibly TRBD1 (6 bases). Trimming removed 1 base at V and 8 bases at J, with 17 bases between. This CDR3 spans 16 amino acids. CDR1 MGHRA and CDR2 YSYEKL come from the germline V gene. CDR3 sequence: CASSQGIRGAGEKLFF. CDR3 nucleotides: TGCGCCAGCAGCCAAGGCATAAGGGGGGCAGGGGAAAAACTGTTTTTT.

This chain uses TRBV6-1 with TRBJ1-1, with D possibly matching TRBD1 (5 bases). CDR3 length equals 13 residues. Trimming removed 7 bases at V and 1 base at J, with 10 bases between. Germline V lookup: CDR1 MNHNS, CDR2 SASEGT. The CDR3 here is CASIFGGNTEAFF. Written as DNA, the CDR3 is TGTGCCAGCATCTTTGGGGGGAACACTGAAGCTTTCTTT.

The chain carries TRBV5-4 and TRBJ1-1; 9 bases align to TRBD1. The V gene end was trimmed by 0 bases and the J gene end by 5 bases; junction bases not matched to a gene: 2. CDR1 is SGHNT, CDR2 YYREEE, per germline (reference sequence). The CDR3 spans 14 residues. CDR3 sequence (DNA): TGTGCCAGCAGCTTGGGGGGGACAGGGACTGAAGCTTTCTTT. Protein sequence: CASSLGGTGTEAFF.

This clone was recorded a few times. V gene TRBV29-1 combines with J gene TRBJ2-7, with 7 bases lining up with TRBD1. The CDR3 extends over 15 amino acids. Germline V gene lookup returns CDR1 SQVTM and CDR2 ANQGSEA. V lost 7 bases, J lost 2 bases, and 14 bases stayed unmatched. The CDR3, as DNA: TGCAGCGCCGCCACGCCCCGGGACAGACCCTACGAGCAGTACTTC. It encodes CSAATPRDRPYEQYF.

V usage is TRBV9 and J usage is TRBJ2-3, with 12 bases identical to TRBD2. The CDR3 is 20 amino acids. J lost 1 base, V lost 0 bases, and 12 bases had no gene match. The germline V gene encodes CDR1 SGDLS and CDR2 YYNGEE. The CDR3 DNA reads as TGTGCCAGCAGCGTAGGACTAGCGGGGGCCCACACCTTGGGCACAGATACGCAGTATTTT. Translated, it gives CASSVGLAGAHTLGTDTQYF.

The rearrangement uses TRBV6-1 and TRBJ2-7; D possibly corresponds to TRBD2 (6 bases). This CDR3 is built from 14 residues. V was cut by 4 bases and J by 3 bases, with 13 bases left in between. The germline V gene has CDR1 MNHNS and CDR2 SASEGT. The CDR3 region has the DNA TGTGCCAGCAGTGTGACCCGGGGGATCTACGAGCAGTACTTC. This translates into CASSVTRGIYEQYF.

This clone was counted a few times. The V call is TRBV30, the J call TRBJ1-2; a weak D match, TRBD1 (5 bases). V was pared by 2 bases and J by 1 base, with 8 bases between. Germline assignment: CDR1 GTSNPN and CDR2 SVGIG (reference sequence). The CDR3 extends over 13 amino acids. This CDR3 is CAWSLDSNYGYTF. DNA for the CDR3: TGTGCCTGGAGTTTAGACAGTAACTATGGCTACACCTTC.

The CDR3 coding sequence is TGCGCCAGCAGCCAGACAGGGGGCGATGGCTACACCTTC. Translation: CASSQTGGDGYTF. The chain recombines TRBV5-1 with TRBJ1-2; 10 bases are shared with TRBD1. The CDR3 is 13 amino acids. The junction had 3 bases not matched to a gene; V was cut back by 4 bases and J by 6 bases. Germline V lookup: CDR1 SGHRS, CDR2 YFSETQ.